The 30 T cell receptor beta chains below come from one sample, sequenced in a study of cytomegalovirus exposure and HLA in healthy donors. Primers for the PCR totalled 60 Vbeta and 13 Jbeta. The repertoire was sequenced with immunoSEQ multiplex PCR; TCRdb's copy has only in-frame clones and lacks some. The repertoire consists of 180,000 or so clones, with just over 70% occurring once and the leading ten covering under 2.5%. Sequencing was performed on PBMCs. These receptors came from a human donor in good health.

This chain joins TRBV7-6 and TRBJ2-5; 16 nucleotides match TRBD2. The CDR3 sequence is 17 residues long. V trimming: 5 bases; J trimming: 5 bases; junction bases outside the gene matches: 8. CDR1 SGHVS and CDR2 FNYEAQ come from the germline V gene. CDR3 sequence (DNA): TGTGCCAGCAGCCCTGGGACTAGCGGGGGGGCCGGGGAGACCCAGTACTTC. It is translated as CASSPGTSGGAGETQYF.

The V call is TRBV27, the J call TRBJ1-5; unclear D gene. The V end lost 2 bases, the J end lost 4 bases, and 12 bases lay between the germline ends. Germline CDR1 and CDR2: MNHEY and SMNVEV (reference sequence). CDR3 length: 15 amino acids. The CDR3 reads CASSLAGTGNQPQHF. The CDR3, as DNA: TGTGCCAGCAGTTTAGCGGGAACGGGAAATCAGCCCCAGCATTTT.

The chain employs TRBV6-5 and TRBJ1-5, with D uncertain. The germline V gene has CDR1 MNHEY and CDR2 SVGAGI. V was cut by 5 bases and J by 6 bases, with 11 bases left in between. CDR3 length: 13 amino acids. This CDR3 is CASSPTPSQPQHF. In DNA form, the CDR3 reads TGTGCCAGCAGTCCAACACCCTCTCAGCCCCAGCATTTT.

V usage is TRBV5-5 and J usage is TRBJ2-4; D is uncertain. The CDR3 consists of 16 residues. In germline, CDR1 is SGHKS, CDR2 YYEKEE (reference sequence). V was clipped by 3 bases and J by 4 bases, with 17 bases between them. This chain's CDR3 is CASSSTDTLPKNIQYF. The CDR3 nucleotides are TGTGCCAGCAGCTCTACAGACACTTTGCCAAAAAACATTCAGTACTTC.

This clone appeared a few times. The CDR3 sequence: CASSIGKADSNQPQHF. The CDR3 DNA reads TGTGCCAGTAGTATAGGAAAGGCGGATAGCAATCAGCCCCAGCATTTT. The chain is built from TRBV19 and TRBJ1-5; the D is unclear. The CDR3 has 16 residues. V was cut by 1 base and J by 0 bases, with 10 bases left in between. Germline V gives CDR1 LNHDA, CDR2 SQIVND (reference sequence).

This chain uses TRBV7-2 with TRBJ2-7; TRBD2 aligns across 9 bases. The V segment lost 1 base and the J segment 4 bases; nucleotides outside the gene matches: 8. The CDR3 is 16 amino acids. Per the germline V gene, CDR1 is SGHTA and CDR2 is FQGNSA. CDR3 coding DNA: TGTGCCAGCAGCTTAGTAGGTAGCGGGGGATTGTACGAGCAGTACTTC. This sequence encodes CASSLVGSGGLYEQYF.

This chain uses TRBV13 with TRBJ2-7; tentatively, D is TRBD1 (5 bases). The CDR3 totals 13 residues. The germline V gene encodes CDR1 PRHDT and CDR2 FYEKMQ (reference sequence). V lost 5 bases, J lost 4 bases, and 12 bases lay in between. The CDR3 DNA is TGTGCCAGCAGCCAGACAGAACTATACGAGCAGTACTTC. Translation gives CASSQTELYEQYF.

The chain links TRBV19 to TRBJ1-1, with D maybe TRBD1 (5 bases). V lost 5 bases and J lost 1, with 11 bases in between. The CDR3 has 14 amino acids. Germline CDR1 LNHDA, CDR2 SQIVND (reference sequence). The CDR3 nucleotides read TGTGCCAGTAGTGTATGGGGGGGGAACACTGAAGCTTTCTTT. Protein product: CASSVWGGNTEAFF.

The J gene is TRBJ1-1, the V gene TRBV6-6, with 9 bases aligning to TRBD1. The V gene's germline CDR1 is MNHNY and CDR2 SVGAGI (reference sequence). The J segment lost 4 bases and the V segment lost 7 bases, leaving 7 bases of the junction unmatched. CDR3 size: 14 residues. CDR3 loop: CASTRDRESTEAFF. The CDR3 nucleotides are TGTGCCAGCACCCGGGACAGGGAAAGCACTGAAGCTTTCTTT.

This chain joins TRBV9 and TRBJ1-3; D is uncertain. V dropped 4 bases and J dropped 0 bases, with 14 bases sitting between them. Germline V CDR1 and CDR2: SGDLS, YYNGEE. The CDR3 sequence is 16 residues long. The CDR3 sequence: CASSTKPTRSGNTIYF. In nucleotides, the CDR3 is TGTGCCAGCAGCACTAAACCGACCCGCTCTGGAAACACCATATATTTT.

The V and J genes are TRBV7-9 and TRBJ1-1; 9 bases are shared with TRBD1. Germline values: CDR1 SEHNR, CDR2 FQNEAQ (reference sequence). The trim removed 5 bases at V and 3 bases at J, leaving 10 bases unmatched. The CDR3 is 16 amino acids. The CDR3 is CASSPPPWTGDTEAFF. CDR3 DNA: TGTGCCAGCAGCCCCCCGCCCTGGACAGGGGACACTGAAGCTTTCTTT.

The J gene is TRBJ1-6, the V gene TRBV19; 7 nucleotides line up with TRBD1. In germline, CDR1 is LNHDA, CDR2 SQIVND (reference sequence). J lost 10 bases, V lost 6 bases, and 3 bases had no gene match. This CDR3 comprises 12 residues. CDR3 loop: CASRTGLSPLHF. The CDR3 region has the DNA TGTGCCAGTAGGACAGGGTTGTCACCCCTCCACTTT.

The J gene is TRBJ2-5, the V gene TRBV30, with 7 positions matching TRBD2. The J call could be wrong; TRBJ2-7 is a better fit for the DNA end. Per the germline V gene, CDR1 is GTSNPN and CDR2 is SVGIG (reference sequence). The CDR3 has 16 amino acids. The CDR3 sequence is CAWSVETSRQSCEQYF. For the CDR3, the DNA is TGTGCCTGGAGTGTAGAGACTAGCAGACAGTCGTGCGAGCAGTACTTC.

The rearrangement links TRBV23-1 to TRBJ2-7; D is possibly TRBD2 (6 bases). TRBV23-1 is given ORF status, its function remaining uncertain. The CDR3 consists of 15 residues. V was pared by 6 bases and J by 5 bases, with 20 bases between. CDR3 DNA: TGCGCCAGCAGGCATGGGGGGACTCGGGGCCACGAGCAGTACTTC. This translates into CASRHGGTRGHEQYF.

This clone has just a few counts. This chain uses TRBV4-1 with TRBJ1-1; no firm D call. The CDR3 consists of 14 residues. The V gene's germline CDR1 is MGHRA and CDR2 YSYEKL. Trimming took off 3 bases at V and 0 bases at J, with 8 bases between the two ends. In DNA, the CDR3 is TGCGCCAGCAGCCAGGGCCAGGTGAACACTGAAGCTTTCTTT. This translates into CASSQGQVNTEAFF.

This clone occurred a few times. V gene TRBV5-4 combines with J gene TRBJ1-4; D perhaps matches TRBD1 (6 bases). Trimming took 6 bases from V and 0 from J, leaving 15 bases between them. CDR1 is SGHNT, CDR2 YYREEE, per germline (reference sequence). The CDR3 has 16 amino acids. For the CDR3, the DNA is TGTGCCAGCACCCAGGACAGAACTGCAACTAATGAAAAACTGTTTTTT. The encoded protein is CASTQDRTATNEKLFF.

This sequence joins TRBV6-1 and TRBJ2-3, with a possible D match to TRBD2 (6 bases). Trimming removed 8 bases from V and 0 bases from J, with 12 bases in between. Germline V gives CDR1 MNHNS, CDR2 SASEGT. The CDR3 spans 14 residues. CDR3 residues: CASRGGTSTDTQYF. DNA for the CDR3: TGTGCCAGCCGTGGAGGGACTAGCACAGATACGCAGTATTTT.

The sample holds a few counts of this clone. The chain employs TRBV9 and TRBJ1-5; 8 bases are shared with TRBD1. The V gene end was trimmed by 4 bases and the J gene end by 4 bases; junction bases not matched to a gene: 4. Germline V gives CDR1 SGDLS, CDR2 YYNGEE. This CDR3 comprises 14 residues. The CDR3 protein is CASSRTGGNQPQHF. CDR3 nucleotide sequence: TGTGCCAGCAGCCGTACAGGGGGTAATCAGCCCCAGCATTTT.

The rearrangement uses TRBV5-8 and TRBJ1-1, with 7 positions matching TRBD1. Trimming took 3 bases from V and 5 from J; bases not matched to a gene: 4. The CDR3 consists of 13 residues. Germline loops: CDR1 SGHTS, CDR2 YDEGEE. CDR3 residues: CASSYRGETEAFF. In nucleotides, the CDR3 is TGTGCCAGCAGCTACAGGGGAGAAACTGAAGCTTTCTTT.

The chain uses TRBV4-1 and TRBJ2-5; 8 nucleotides match TRBD2. Germline CDR1 reads MGHRA; CDR2 reads YSYEKL. The trim removed 4 bases at V and 5 bases at J, leaving 3 bases unmatched. The CDR3 is made up of 13 amino acids. The CDR3: CASSRASGETQYF. CDR3 nucleotides: TGCGCCAGCAGCCGAGCTAGCGGGGAGACCCAGTACTTC.

The rearrangement links TRBV27 to TRBJ1-6; D unresolved. Germline lookup yields CDR1 MNHEY and CDR2 SMNVEV (reference sequence). V lost 1 base and J lost 9, with 7 bases in between. The CDR3 covers 13 residues. The CDR3 loop reads CASSLYSGSPLHF. The CDR3 nucleotides read TGTGCCAGCAGTTTATACAGCGGTTCACCCCTCCACTTT.

V is TRBV18 and J is TRBJ1-1; D is unclear. The germline V gene has CDR1 KGHSH and CDR2 LQKENI. Trimming took off 1 base at V and 5 bases at J, with 8 bases between the two ends. The CDR3 sequence is 13 residues long. The CDR3 sequence is CASSPHRETEAFF. Written as DNA, the CDR3 is TGTGCCAGCTCACCACATAGGGAGACTGAAGCTTTCTTT.

The chain employs TRBV7-6 and TRBJ2-7, with D possibly matching TRBD1 (8 bases). Trimming took off 5 bases at V and 3 bases at J, with 14 bases between the two ends. CDR3 length: 14 amino acids. Looked up from germline, CDR1 is SGHVS and CDR2 is FNYEAQ. This CDR3 reads CASSNTGGDYEQYF. The CDR3 nucleotides are TGTGCCAGCAGCAACACAGGGGGGGACTACGAGCAGTACTTC.

The V and J genes are TRBV7-3 and TRBJ1-1; 8 positions agree with TRBD1. This CDR3 has 14 amino acids. The ends lost 5 bases at V and 1 base at J; junction bases unmatched: 3. The germline V gene encodes CDR1 SGHTA and CDR2 FQGTGA. CDR3 in amino acids: CASSRTGRNTEAFF. The CDR3 coding sequence is TGTGCCAGCAGCAGGACAGGGCGGAACACTGAAGCTTTCTTT.

The chain joins TRBV7-9 to TRBJ2-1, with TRBD1 matching over 7 bases. The CDR3 has 15 amino acids. Per the germline V gene, CDR1 is SEHNR and CDR2 is FQNEAQ (reference sequence). Trimming at V came to 5 bases and at J to 8 bases, leaving 12 bases not matched to a gene. The CDR3: CASSPVGGPVDEQFF. DNA for the CDR3: TGTGCCAGCAGCCCCGTAGGGGGCCCTGTCGATGAGCAGTTCTTC.

V gene TRBV6-5 combines with J gene TRBJ1-1; D ambiguous. The CDR3 is made up of 13 amino acids. Trimming took off 6 bases at V and 10 bases at J, with 18 bases between the two ends. Germline V gene data show CDR1 as MNHEY and CDR2 as SVGAGI. The CDR3 DNA is TGTGCCAGCAGCTTCCCGGGCGGCGGAGGAGCTTTCTTT. The encoded protein is CASSFPGGGGAFF.

The J gene is TRBJ2-3, the V gene TRBV20-1; the D gene is possibly TRBD2 (5 bases). The CDR3 loop spans 11 amino acids. V was trimmed by 6 bases and J by 7 bases, leaving 11 bases between them. Germline lookup yields CDR1 DFQATT and CDR2 SNEGSKA (reference sequence). DNA of the CDR3: TGCAGTGCGTTACTAGTGCATACGCAGTATTTT. Its protein is CSALLVHTQYF.

This clone was counted only a few times. CDR3 amino acids: CASKRTGVTEQFF. The CDR3 bases are TGTGCCAGCAAAAGGACAGGGGTCACTGAGCAGTTCTTC. The V call is TRBV7-9, the J call TRBJ2-1; TRBD1 agrees at 9 bases. V dropped 7 bases and J dropped 9; count of bases not matched to a gene: 7. This CDR3 contains 13 residues. The germline V gene encodes CDR1 SEHNR and CDR2 FQNEAQ (reference sequence).

CDR3 DNA sequence: TGTGCCAGCAGTCTGACAGAAGGCTACACCTTC. It codes for CASSLTEGYTF. The chain has TRBV7-9 and TRBJ1-2; possibly TRBD1 for D (5 bases). V was pared by 6 bases and J by 8 bases, with 10 bases between. CDR1 and CDR2 from the germline V gene are SEHNR and FQNEAQ (reference sequence). The length of the CDR3 is 11 residues.

This rearrangement joins TRBV7-2 to TRBJ1-1, with a tentative D call TRBD1 (6 bases). The CDR3 extends over 16 amino acids. Trimming took 5 bases from V and 6 from J, leaving 22 bases between them. CDR1 is SGHTA, CDR2 FQGNSA, per germline. The CDR3 protein is CASSLHVMAGAPEAFF. DNA of the CDR3: TGTGCCAGCAGCCTCCATGTGATGGCAGGGGCCCCTGAAGCTTTCTTT. Full variable domain (missing parts from reference TRBV7-2 and TRBJ1-1): GAGVSQSPSNKVTEKGKDVELRCDPISGHTALYWYRQSLGQGLEFLIYFQGNSAPDKSGLPSDRFSAERTGGSVSTLTIQRTQQEDSAVYLCASSLHVMAGAPEAFFGQGTRLTVV.